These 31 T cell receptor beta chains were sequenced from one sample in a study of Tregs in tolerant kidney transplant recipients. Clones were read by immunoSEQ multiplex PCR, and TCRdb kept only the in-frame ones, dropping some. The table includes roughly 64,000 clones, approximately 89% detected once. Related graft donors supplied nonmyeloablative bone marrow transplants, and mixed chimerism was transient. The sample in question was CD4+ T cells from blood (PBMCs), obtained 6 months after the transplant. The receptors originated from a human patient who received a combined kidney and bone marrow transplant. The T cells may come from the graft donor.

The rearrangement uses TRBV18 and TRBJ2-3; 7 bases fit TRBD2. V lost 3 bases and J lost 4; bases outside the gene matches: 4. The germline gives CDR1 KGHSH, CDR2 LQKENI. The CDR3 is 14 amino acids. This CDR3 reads CASSPGLVSDTQYF. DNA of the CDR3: TGTGCCAGCTCACCCGGACTAGTTTCAGATACGCAGTATTTT.

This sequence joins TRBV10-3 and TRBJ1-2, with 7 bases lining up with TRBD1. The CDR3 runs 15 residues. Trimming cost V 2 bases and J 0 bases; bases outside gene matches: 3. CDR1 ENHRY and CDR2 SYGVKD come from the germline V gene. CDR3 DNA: TGTGCCATCAGTGAGACCGGACAGGCTAACTATGGCTACACCTTC. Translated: CAISETGQANYGYTF.

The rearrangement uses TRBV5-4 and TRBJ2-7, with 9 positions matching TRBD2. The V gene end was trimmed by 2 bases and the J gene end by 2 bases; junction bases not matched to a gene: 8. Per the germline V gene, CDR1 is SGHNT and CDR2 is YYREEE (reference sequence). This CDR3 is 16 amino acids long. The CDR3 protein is CASSFGAGGPAYEQYF. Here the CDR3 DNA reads TGTGCCAGCAGCTTCGGAGCGGGAGGCCCCGCCTACGAGCAGTACTTC. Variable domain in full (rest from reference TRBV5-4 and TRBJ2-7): ETGVTQSPTHLIKTRGQQVTLRCSSQSGHNTVSWYQQALGQGPQFIFQYYREEENGRGNFPPRFSGLQFPNYSSELNVNALELDDSALYLCASSFGAGGPAYEQYFGPGTRLTVT.

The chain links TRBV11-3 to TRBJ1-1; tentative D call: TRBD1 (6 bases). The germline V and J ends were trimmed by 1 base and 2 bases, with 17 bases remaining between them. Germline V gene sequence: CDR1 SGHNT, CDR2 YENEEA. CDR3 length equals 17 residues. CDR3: CASSLVGYTGINTEAFF. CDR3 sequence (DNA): TGTGCCAGCAGCTTAGTAGGGTATACAGGGATCAACACTGAAGCTTTCTTT.

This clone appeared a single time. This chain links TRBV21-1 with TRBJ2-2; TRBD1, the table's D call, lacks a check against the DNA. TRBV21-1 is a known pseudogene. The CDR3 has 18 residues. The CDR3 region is CASSKEGEDREVPGELFF. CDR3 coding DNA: TGTGCCAGCAGCAAAGAGGGAGAGGACAGGGAAGTCCCCGGGGAGCTGTTTTTT.

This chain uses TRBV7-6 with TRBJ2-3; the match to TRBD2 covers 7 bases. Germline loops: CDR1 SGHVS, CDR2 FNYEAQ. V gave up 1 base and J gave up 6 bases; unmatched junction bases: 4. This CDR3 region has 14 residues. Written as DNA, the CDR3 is TGTGCCAGCAGCTTAGGCGCGGGAGCGGATACGCAGTATTTT. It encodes CASSLGAGADTQYF.

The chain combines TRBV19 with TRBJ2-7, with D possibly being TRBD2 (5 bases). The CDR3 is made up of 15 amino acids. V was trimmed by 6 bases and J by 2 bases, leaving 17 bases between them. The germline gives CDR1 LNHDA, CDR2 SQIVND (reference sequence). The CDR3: CASSPQLGTPYEQYF. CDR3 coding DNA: TGTGCCAGTAGCCCTCAACTAGGAACCCCCTACGAGCAGTACTTC. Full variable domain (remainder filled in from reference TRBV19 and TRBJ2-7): DGGITQSPKYLFRKEGQNVTLSCEQNLNHDAMYWYRQDPGQGLRLIYYSQIVNDFQKGDIAEGYSVSREKKESFPLTVTSAQKNPTAFYLCASSPQLGTPYEQYFGPGTRLTVT.

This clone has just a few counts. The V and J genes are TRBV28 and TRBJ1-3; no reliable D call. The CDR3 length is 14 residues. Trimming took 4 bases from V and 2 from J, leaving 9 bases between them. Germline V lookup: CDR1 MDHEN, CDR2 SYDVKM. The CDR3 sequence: CASSYTFPGNTIYF. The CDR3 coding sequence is TGTGCCAGCAGTTACACCTTCCCTGGAAACACCATATATTTT.

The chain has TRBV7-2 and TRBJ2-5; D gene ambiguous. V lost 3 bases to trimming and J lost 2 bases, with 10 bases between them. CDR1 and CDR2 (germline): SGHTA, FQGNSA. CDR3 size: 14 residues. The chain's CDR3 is CASSFRRRQETQYF. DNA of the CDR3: TGTGCCAGCAGCTTTCGGCGGCGTCAAGAGACCCAGTACTTC.

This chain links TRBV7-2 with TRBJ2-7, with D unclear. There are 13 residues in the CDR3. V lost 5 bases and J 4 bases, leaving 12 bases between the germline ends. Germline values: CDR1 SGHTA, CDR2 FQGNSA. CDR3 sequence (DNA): TGTGCCAGCAGCACAATACCAGGTTACGAGCAGTACTTC. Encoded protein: CASSTIPGYEQYF.

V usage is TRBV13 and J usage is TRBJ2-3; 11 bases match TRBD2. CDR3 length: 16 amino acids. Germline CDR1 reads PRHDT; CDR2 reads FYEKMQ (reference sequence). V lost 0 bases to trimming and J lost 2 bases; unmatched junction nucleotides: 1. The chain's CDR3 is CASSLGTSGTTDTQYF. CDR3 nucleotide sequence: TGTGCCAGCAGCTTAGGGACTAGCGGGACCACAGATACGCAGTATTTT.

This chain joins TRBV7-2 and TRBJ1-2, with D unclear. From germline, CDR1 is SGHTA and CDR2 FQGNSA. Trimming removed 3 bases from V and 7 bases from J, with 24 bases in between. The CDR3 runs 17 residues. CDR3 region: CASSFDVRRGLGSGYTF. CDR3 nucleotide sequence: TGTGCCAGCAGCTTCGACGTGCGTCGGGGATTGGGGTCTGGCTACACCTTC. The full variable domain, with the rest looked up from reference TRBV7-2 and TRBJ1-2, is GAGVSQSPSNKVTEKGKDVELRCDPISGHTALYWYRQSLGQGLEFLIYFQGNSAPDKSGLPSDRFSAERTGGSVSTLTIQRTQQEDSAVYLCASSFDVRRGLGSGYTFGSGTRLTVV.

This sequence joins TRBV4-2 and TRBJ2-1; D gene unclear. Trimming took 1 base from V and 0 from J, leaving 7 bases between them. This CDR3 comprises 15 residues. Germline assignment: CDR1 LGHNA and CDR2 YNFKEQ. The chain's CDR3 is CASSQASTSYNEQFF. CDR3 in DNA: TGTGCCAGCAGCCAAGCGAGCACCTCCTACAATGAGCAGTTCTTC.

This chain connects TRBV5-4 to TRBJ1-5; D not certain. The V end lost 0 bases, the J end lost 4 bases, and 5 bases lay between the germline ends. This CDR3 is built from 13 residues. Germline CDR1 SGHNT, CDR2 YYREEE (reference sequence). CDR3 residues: CASSLDINQPQHF. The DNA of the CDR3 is TGTGCCAGCAGCTTGGACATTAATCAGCCCCAGCATTTT. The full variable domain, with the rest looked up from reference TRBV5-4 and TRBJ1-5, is ETGVTQSPTHLIKTRGQQVTLRCSSQSGHNTVSWYQQALGQGPQFIFQYYREEENGRGNFPPRFSGLQFPNYSSELNVNALELDDSALYLCASSLDINQPQHFGDGTRLSIL.

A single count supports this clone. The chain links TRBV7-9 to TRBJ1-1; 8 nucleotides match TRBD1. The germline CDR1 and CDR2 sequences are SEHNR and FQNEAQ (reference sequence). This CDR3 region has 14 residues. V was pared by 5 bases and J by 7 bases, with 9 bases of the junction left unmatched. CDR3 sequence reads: CASSAPGGWNEAFF. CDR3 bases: TGTGCCAGCAGCGCTCCAGGGGGCTGGAATGAAGCTTTCTTT.

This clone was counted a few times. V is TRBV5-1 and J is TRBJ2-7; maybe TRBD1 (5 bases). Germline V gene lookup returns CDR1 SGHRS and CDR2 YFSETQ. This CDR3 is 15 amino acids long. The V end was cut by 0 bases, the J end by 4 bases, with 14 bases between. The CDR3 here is CASSLGALGQYEQYF. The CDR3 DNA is TGCGCCAGCAGCTTGGGGGCCTTGGGGCAATACGAGCAGTACTTC.

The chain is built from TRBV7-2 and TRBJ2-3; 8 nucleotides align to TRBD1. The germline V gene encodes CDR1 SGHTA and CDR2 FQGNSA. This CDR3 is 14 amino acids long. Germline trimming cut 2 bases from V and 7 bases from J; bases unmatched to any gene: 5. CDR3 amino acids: CASSLPQGAHTQYF. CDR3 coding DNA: TGTGCCAGCAGCTTACCTCAGGGGGCGCATACGCAGTATTTT. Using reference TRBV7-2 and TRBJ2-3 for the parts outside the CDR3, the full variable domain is GAGVSQSPSNKVTEKGKDVELRCDPISGHTALYWYRQSLGQGLEFLIYFQGNSAPDKSGLPSDRFSAERTGGSVSTLTIQRTQQEDSAVYLCASSLPQGAHTQYFGPGTRLTVL.

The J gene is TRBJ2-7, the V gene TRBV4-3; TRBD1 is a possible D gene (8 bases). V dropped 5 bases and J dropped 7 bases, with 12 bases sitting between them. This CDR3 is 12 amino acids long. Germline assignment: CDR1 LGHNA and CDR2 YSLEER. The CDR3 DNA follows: TGCGCCAGCAGCGACAGGGGAGGGGAGCAGTACTTC. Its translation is CASSDRGGEQYF.

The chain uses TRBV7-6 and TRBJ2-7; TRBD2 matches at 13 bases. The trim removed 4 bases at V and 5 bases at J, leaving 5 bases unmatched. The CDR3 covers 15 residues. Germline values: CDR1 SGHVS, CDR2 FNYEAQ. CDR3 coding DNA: TGTGCCAGCAGCTCCGGACTAGCGGGAGACCACGAGCAGTACTTC. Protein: CASSSGLAGDHEQYF.

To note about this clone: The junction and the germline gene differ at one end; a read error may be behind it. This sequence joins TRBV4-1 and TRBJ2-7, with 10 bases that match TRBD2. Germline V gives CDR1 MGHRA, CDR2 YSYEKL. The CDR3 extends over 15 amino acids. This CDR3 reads CVSSQGSGRTYEQYF. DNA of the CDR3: TGCGTCAGCAGCCAAGGTAGCGGGAGGACCTACGAGCAGTACTTC.

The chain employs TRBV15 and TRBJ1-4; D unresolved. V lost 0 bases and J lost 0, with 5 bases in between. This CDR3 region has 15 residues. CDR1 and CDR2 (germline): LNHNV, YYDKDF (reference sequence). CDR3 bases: TGTGCCACCAGCAGAGATTTATCAACTAATGAAAAACTGTTTTTT. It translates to CATSRDLSTNEKLFF.

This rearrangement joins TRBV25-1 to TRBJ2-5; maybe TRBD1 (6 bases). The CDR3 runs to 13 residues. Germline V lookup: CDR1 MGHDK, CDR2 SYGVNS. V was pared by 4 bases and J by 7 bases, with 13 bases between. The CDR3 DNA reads TGTGCCAGCAGTGCACCGGGACACTCGACCCAGTACTTC. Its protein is CASSAPGHSTQYF.

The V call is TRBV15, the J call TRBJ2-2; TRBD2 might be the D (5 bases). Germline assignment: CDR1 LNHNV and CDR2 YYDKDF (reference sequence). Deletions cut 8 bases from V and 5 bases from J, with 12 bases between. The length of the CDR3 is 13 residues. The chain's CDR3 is CATAPGITGELFF. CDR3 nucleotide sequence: TGTGCCACCGCCCCGGGAATAACCGGGGAGCTGTTTTTT.

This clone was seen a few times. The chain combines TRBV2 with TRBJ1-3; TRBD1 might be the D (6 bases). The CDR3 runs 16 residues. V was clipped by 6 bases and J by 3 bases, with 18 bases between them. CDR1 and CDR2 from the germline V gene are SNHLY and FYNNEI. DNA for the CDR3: TGTGCCAGCAGGGCTTCGACAGGCTCAATTGGAAACACCATATATTTT. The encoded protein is CASRASTGSIGNTIYF.

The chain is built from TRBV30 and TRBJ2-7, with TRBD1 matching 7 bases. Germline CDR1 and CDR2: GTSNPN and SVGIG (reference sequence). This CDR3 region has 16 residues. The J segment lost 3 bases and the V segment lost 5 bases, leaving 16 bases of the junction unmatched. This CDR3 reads CAWGPHHRGHHYEQYF. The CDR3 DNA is TGTGCCTGGGGACCCCATCACAGGGGCCATCACTACGAGCAGTACTTC.

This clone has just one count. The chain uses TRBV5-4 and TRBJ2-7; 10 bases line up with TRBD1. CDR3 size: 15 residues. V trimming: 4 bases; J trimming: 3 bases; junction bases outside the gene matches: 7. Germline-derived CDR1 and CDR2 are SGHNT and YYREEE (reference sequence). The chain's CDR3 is CASSRPGQGFYEQYF. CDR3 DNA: TGTGCCAGCAGCCGCCCGGGACAGGGGTTCTACGAGCAGTACTTC.

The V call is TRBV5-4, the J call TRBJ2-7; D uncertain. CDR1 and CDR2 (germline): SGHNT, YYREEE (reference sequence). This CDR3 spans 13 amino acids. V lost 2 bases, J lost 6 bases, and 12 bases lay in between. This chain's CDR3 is CASSLALASEQYF. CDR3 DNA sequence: TGTGCCAGCAGCTTAGCGCTGGCGAGCGAGCAGTACTTC. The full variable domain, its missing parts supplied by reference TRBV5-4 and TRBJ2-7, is ETGVTQSPTHLIKTRGQQVTLRCSSQSGHNTVSWYQQALGQGPQFIFQYYREEENGRGNFPPRFSGLQFPNYSSELNVNALELDDSALYLCASSLALASEQYFGPGTRLTVT.

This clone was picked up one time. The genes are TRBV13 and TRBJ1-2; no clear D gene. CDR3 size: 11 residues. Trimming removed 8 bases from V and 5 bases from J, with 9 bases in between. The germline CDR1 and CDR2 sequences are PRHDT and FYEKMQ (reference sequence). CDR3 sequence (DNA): TGTGCCAGCTCAGGCCCGTATGGCTACACCTTC. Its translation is CASSGPYGYTF.

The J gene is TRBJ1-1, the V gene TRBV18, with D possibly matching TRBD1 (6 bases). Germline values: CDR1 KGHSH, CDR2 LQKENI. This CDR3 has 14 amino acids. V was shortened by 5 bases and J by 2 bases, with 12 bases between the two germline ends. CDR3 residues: CASSSEQGNTEAFF. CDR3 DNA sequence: TGTGCCAGCTCATCAGAACAGGGTAACACTGAAGCTTTCTTT.

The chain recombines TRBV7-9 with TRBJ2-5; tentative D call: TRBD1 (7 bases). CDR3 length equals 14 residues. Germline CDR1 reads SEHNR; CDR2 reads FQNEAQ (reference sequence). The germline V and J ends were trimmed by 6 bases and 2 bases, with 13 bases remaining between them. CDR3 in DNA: TGTGCCAGCAGAGCGGGCAGGGGGCAAGAGACCCAGTACTTC. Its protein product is CASRAGRGQETQYF.

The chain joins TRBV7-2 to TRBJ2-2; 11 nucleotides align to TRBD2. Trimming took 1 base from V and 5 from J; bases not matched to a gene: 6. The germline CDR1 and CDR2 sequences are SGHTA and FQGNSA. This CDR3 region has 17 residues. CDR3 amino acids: CASSLVALAGGTGELFF. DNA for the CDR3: TGTGCCAGCAGCTTAGTAGCCCTAGCGGGAGGAACCGGGGAGCTGTTTTTT.